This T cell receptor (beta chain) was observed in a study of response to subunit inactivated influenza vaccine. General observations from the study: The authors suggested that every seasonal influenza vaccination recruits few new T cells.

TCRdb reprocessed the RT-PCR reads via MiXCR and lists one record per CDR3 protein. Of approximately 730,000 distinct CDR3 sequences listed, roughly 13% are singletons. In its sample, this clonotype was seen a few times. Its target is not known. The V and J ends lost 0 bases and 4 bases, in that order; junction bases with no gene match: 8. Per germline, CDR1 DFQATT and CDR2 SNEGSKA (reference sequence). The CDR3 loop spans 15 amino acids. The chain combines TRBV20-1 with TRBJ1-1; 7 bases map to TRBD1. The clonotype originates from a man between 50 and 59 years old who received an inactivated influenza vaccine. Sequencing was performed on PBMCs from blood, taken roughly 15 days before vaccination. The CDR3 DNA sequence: TGCAGTGCTAGAGATTCGCAGGGGGGTGGCACTGAAGCTTTCTTT. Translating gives CSARDSQGGGTEAFF.